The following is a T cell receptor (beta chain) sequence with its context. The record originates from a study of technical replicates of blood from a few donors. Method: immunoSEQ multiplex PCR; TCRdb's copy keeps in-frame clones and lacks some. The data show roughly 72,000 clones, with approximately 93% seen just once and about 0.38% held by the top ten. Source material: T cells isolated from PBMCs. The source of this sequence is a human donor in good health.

In DNA, the CDR3 is TGTGCCAGCATCTCCGGGTTTTCGAGCCAGTTTGGCTACACCTTC. As protein: CASISGFSSQFGYTF. V usage is TRBV28 and J usage is TRBJ1-2; D unresolved. V lost 7 bases and J lost 7, with 22 bases in between. CDR1 and CDR2 (germline): MDHEN, SYDVKM. This CDR3 is 15 amino acids long.